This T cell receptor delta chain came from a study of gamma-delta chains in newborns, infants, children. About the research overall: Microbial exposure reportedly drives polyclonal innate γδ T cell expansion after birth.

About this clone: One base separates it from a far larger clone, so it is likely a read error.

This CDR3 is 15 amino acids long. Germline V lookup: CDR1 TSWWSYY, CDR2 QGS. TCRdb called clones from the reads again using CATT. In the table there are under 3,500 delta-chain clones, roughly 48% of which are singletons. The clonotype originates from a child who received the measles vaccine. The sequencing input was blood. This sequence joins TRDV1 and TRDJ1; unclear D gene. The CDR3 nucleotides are TGTGCTCTTGGGGAACTAGATGGGTACACCGATAAACCCATCTTT. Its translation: CALGELDGYTDKPIF.